This T cell receptor (beta chain) is drawn from a study of cytomegalovirus exposure and HLA in healthy donors. Turning to this clone: Antigen: not known.

This CDR3 region has 16 residues. Trimming removed 3 bases from V and 8 bases from J; junction bases left unmatched: 9. Germline-derived CDR1 and CDR2 are LNHDA and SQIVND (reference sequence). The PCR ran on 60 Vbeta and 13 Jbeta primers. Assay used: immunoSEQ multiplex PCR; TCRdb lists only in-frame clones, some missing. The sample gives around 120,000 clones, 80% of which show up once; approximately 8.8% is in the top ten. Study observations and caveats: Some 16,000 TCR beta sequences were associated with HLA alleles at 0.05 false discovery rate in a later analysis. Reported findings show TCR beta sequences accurately forecast HLA-A and HLA-B alleles in most subjects. Data from an earlier analysis indicated that most TCR beta V segments were productive either about 87% or about 30% of the time.

Donors likely had unrecorded immune exposures despite being nominally healthy when sampled. This clonotype was sampled from a female donor in good health and CMV-seropositive. Sample: PBMCs. The chain recombines TRBV19 with TRBJ1-6, with TRBD1 matching 8 bases. The CDR3 loop is CASSIRQGASDSPLHF. CDR3 in DNA: TGTGCCAGTAGTATTCGGCAGGGGGCTTCGGATTCACCCCTCCACTTT.